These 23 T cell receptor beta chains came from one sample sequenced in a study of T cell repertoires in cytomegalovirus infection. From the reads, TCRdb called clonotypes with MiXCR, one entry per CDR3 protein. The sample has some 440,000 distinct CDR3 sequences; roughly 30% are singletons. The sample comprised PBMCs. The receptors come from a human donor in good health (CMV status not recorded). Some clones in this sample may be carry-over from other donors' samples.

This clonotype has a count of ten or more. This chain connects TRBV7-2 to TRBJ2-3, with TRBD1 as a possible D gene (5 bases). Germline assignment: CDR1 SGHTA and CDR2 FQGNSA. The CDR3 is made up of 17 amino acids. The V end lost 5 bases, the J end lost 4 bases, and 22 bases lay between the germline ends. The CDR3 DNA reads TGTGCCAGCAGCAATAGACAGTCAAGGGGTTGGTCAGATACGCAGTATTTT. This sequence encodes CASSNRQSRGWSDTQYF.

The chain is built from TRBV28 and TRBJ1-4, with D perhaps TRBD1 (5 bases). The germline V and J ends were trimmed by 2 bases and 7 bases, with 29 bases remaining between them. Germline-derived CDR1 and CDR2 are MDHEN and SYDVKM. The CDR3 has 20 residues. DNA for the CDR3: TGTGCCAGCAGTTTAATCAAATGGGGGAGACCGCCGCATGGGGGTGAAAAACTGTTTTTT. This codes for CASSLIKWGRPPHGGEKLFF.

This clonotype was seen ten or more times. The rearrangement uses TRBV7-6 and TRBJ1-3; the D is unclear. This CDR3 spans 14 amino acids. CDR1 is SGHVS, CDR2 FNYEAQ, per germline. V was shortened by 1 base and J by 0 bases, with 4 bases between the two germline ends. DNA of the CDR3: TGTGCCAGCAGCTTAGGAGACTCTGGAAACACCATATATTTT. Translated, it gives CASSLGDSGNTIYF.

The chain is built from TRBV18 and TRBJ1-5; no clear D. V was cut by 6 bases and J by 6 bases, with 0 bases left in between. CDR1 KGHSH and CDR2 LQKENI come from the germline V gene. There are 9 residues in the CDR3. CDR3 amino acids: CASSQPQHF. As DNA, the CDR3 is TGTGCCAGCTCTCAGCCCCAGCATTTT.

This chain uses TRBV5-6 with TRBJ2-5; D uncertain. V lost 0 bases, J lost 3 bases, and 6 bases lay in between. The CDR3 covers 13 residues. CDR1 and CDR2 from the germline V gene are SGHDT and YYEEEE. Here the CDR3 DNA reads TGTGCCAGCAGCTTGGGGTCAGAAGAGACCCAGTACTTC. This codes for CASSLGSEETQYF.

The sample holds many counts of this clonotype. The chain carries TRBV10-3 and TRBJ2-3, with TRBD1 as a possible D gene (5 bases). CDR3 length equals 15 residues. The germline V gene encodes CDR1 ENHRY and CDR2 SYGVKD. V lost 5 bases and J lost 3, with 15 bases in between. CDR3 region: CAISKLTGATDTQYF. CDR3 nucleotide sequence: TGTGCCATCAGTAAACTCACAGGTGCTACAGATACGCAGTATTTT.

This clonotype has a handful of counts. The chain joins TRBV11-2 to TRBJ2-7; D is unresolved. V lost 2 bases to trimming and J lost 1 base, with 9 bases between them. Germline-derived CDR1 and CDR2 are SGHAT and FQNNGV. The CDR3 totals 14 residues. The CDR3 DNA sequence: TGTGCCAGCAGCTTATTCGCAGAATCCTACGAGCAGTACTTC. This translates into CASSLFAESYEQYF. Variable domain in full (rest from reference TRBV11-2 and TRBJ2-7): EAGVAQSPRYKIIEKRQSVAFWCNPISGHATLYWYQQILGQGPKLLIQFQNNGVVDDSQLPKDRFSAERLKGVDSTLKIQPAKLEDSAVYLCASSLFAESYEQYFGPGTRLTVT.

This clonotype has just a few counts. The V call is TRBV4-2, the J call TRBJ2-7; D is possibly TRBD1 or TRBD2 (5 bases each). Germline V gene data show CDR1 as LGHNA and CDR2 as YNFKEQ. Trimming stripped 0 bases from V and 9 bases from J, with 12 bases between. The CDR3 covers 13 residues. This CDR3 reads CASSQEEAGLQYF. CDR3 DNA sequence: TGTGCCAGCAGCCAAGAGGAGGCAGGGTTGCAGTACTTC.

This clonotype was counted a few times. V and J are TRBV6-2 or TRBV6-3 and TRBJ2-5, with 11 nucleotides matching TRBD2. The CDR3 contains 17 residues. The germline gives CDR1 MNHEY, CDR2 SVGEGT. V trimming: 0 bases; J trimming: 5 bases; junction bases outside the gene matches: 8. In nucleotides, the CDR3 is TGTGCCAGCAGTTACTCTGCTAGCGGGGGGCGCCGGGAGACCCAGTACTTC. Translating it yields CASSYSASGGRRETQYF.

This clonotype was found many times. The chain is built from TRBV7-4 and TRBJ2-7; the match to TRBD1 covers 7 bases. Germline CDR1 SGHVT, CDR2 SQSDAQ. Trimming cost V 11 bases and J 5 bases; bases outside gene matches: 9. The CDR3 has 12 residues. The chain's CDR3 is CALGRGIHEQYF. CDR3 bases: TGTGCCCTCGGCAGGGGGATCCACGAGCAGTACTTC. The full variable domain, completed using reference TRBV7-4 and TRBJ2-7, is GAGVSQSPRYKVAKRGRDVALRCDSISGHVTLYWYRQTLGQGSEVLTYSQSDAQRDKSGRPSGRFSAERPERSVSTLKIQRTEQGDSAVYLCALGRGIHEQYFGPGTRLTVT.

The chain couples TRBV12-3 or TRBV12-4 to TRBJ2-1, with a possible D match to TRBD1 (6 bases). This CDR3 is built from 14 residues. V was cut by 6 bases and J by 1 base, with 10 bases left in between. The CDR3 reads CASSGTNSYNEQFF. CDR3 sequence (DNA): TGTGCCAGCAGCGGGACAAATTCCTACAATGAGCAGTTCTTC.

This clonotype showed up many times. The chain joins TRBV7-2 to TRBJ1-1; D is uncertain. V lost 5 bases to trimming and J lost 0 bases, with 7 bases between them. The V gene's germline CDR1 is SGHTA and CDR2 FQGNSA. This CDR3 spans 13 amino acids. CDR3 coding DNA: TGTGCCAGCAGCGACACAATGAACACTGAAGCTTTCTTT. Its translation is CASSDTMNTEAFF.

The CDR3 DNA follows: TGTGCCAGCAGCTTTCTCTTAGCGGGGGGTAAATACAATGAGCAGTTCTTC. It codes for CASSFLLAGGKYNEQFF. The rearrangement joins TRBV5-5 to TRBJ2-1; TRBD2 aligns across 10 bases. Germline CDR1 and CDR2: SGHKS and YYEKEE (reference sequence). This CDR3 region has 17 residues. After removal of 2 bases from V and 4 bases from J, the junction contained 9 bases not matched to a gene. Full variable domain (rest looked up from reference TRBV5-5 and TRBJ2-1): DAGVTQSPTHLIKTRGQQVTLRCSPISGHKSVSWYQQVLGQGPQFIFQYYEKEERGRGNFPDRFSARQFPNYSSELNVNALLLGDSALYLCASSFLLAGGKYNEQFFGPGTRLTVL.

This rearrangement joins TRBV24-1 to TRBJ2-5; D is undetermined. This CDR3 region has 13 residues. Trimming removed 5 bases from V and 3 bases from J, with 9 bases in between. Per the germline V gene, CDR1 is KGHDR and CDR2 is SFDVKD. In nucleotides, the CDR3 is TGTGCCACCAGTGTAGGTGGGGAAGAGACCCAGTACTTC. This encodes CATSVGGEETQYF.

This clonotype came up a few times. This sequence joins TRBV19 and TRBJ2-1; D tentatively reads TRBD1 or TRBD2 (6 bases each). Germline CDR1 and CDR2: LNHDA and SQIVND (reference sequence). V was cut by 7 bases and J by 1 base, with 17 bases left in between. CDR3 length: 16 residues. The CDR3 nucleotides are TGTGCCAGTAAGGGGGTCAGGGCGGGGTCCTACAATGAGCAGTTCTTC. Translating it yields CASKGVRAGSYNEQFF. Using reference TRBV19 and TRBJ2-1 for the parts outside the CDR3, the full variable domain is DGGITQSPKYLFRKEGQNVTLSCEQNLNHDAMYWYRQDPGQGLRLIYYSQIVNDFQKGDIAEGYSVSREKKESFPLTVTSAQKNPTAFYLCASKGVRAGSYNEQFFGPGTRLTVL.

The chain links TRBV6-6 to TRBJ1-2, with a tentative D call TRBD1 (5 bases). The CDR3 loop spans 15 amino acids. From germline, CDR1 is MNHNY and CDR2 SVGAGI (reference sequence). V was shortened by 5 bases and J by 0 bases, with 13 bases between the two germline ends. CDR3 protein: CASSGGGGANYGYTF. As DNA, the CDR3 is TGTGCCAGCAGTGGGGGGGGGGGGGCTAACTATGGCTACACCTTC.

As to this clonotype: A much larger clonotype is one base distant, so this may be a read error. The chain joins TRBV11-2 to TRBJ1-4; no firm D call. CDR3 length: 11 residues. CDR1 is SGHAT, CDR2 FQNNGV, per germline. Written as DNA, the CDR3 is TGTGCCAGCAGCTTAGCCGAAAAACTGTCTTTT. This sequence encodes CASSLAEKLSF.

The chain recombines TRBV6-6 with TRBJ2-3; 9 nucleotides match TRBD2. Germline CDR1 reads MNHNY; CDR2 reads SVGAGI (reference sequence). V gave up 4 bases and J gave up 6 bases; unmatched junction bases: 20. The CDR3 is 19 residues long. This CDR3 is CASSSQGTSWGGIVDTQYF. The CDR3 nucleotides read TGTGCCAGCAGTTCGCAAGGGACTAGCTGGGGGGGCATCGTGGATACGCAGTATTTT.

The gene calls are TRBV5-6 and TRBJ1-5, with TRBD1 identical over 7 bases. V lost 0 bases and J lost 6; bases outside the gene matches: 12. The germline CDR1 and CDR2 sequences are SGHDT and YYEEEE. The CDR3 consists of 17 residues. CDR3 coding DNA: TGTGCCAGCAGCTTGGCAGGACAGGTAGGCGAAAGTCAGCCCCAGCATTTT. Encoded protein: CASSLAGQVGESQPQHF. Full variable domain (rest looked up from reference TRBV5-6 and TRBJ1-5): DAGVTQSPTHLIKTRGQQVTLRCSPKSGHDTVSWYQQALGQGPQFIFQYYEEEERQRGNFPDRFSGHQFPNYSSELNVNALLLGDSALYLCASSLAGQVGESQPQHFGDGTRLSIL.

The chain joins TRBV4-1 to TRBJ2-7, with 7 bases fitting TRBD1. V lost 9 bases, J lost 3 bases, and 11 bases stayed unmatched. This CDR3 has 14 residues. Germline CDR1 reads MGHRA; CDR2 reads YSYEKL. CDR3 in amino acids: CASQTGTVNYEQYF. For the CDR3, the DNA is TGCGCCAGTCAGACCGGGACAGTGAACTACGAGCAGTACTTC.

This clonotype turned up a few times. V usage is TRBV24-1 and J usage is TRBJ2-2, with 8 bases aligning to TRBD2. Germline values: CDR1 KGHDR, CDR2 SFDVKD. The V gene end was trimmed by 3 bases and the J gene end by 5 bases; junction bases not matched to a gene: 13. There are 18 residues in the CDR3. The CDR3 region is CATSDGLAGWLGTGELFF. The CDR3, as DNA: TGTGCCACCAGTGATGGGCTAGCGGGTTGGCTAGGGACCGGGGAGCTGTTTTTT.

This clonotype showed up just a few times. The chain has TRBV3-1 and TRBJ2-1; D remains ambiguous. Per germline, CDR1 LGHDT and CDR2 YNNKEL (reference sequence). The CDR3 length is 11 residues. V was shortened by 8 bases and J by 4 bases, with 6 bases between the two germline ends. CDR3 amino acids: CASGGYNEQFF. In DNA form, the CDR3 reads TGTGCCAGCGGCGGTTACAATGAGCAGTTCTTC.

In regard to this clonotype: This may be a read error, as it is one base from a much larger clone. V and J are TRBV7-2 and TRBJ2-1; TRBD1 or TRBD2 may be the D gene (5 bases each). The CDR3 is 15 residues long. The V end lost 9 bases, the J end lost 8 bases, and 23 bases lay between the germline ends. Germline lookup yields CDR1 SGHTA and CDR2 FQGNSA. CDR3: CARSLPRGIWYEQFF. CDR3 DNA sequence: TGTGCCAGAAGCCTCCCGAGGGGCATTTGGTATGAGCAGTTCTTC.